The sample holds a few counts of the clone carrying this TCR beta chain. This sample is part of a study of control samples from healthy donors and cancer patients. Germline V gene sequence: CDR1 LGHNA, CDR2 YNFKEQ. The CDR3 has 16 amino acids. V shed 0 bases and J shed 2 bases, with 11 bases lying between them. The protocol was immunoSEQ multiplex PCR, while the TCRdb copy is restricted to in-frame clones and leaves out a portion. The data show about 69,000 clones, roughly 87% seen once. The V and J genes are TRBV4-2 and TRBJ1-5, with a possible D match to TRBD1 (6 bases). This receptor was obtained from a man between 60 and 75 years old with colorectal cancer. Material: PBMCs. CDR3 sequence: CASSQDWEGGNQPQHF. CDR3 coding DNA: TGTGCCAGCAGCCAAGATTGGGAGGGGGGCAATCAGCCCCAGCATTTT.